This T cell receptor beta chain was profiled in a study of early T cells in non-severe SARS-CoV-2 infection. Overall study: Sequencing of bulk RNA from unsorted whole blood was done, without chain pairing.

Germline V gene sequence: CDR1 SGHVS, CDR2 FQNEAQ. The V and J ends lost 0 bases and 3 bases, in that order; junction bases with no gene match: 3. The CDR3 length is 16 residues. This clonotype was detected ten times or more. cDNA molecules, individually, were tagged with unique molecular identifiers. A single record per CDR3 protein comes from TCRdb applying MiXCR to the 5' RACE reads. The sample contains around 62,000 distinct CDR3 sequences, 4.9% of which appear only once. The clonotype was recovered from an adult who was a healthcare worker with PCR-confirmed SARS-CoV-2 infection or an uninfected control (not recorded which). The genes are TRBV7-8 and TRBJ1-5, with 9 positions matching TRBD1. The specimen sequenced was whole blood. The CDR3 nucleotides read TGTGCCAGCAGCTTAGCCCGGACAGGGGTCAATCAGCCCCAGCATTTT. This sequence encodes CASSLARTGVNQPQHF.